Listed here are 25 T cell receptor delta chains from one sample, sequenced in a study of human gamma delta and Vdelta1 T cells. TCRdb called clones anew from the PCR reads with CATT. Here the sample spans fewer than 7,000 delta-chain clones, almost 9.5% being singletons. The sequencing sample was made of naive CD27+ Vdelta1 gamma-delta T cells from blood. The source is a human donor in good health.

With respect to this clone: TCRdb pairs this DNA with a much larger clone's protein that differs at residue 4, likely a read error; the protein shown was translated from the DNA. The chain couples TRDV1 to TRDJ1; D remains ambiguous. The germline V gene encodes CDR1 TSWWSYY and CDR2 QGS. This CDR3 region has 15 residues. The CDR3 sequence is CALRERPIPSDKLIF. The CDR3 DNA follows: TGTGCTCTTAGGGAAAGGCCGATCCCCTCCGATAAACTCATCTTT.

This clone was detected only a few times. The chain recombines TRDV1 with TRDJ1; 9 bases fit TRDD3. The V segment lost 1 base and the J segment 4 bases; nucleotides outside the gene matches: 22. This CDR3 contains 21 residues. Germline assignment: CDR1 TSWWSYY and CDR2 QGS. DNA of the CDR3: TGTGCTCTTGGGGAACCCAGGCCTTCCCGGTCCTGGGGGATCCCGGGCGATAAACTCATCTTT. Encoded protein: CALGEPRPSRSWGIPGDKLIF.

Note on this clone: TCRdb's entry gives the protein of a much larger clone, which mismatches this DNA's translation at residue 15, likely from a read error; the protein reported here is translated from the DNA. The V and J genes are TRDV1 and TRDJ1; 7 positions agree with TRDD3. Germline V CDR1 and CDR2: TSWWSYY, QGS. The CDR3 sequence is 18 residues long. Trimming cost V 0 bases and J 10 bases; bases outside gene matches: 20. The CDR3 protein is CALGELRGGHWGPRRLIF. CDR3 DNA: TGTGCTCTTGGGGAACTAAGAGGGGGTCACTGGGGCCCGCGTAGACTCATCTTT.

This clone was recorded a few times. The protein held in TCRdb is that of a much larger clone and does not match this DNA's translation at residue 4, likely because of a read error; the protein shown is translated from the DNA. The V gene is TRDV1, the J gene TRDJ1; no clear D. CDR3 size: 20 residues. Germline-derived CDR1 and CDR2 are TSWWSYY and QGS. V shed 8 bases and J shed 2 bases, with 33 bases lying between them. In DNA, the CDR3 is TGTGCTCTTAGGGCTAGACGAGCTGGTCGCTTAGTACTGAGGACCGATAAACTCATCTTT. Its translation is CALRARRAGRLVLRTDKLIF.

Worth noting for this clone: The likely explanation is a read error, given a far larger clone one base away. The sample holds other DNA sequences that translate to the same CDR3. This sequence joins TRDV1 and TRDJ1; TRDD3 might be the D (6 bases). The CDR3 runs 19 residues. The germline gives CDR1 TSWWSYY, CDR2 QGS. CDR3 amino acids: CALGELRGTLPPYTDKLIF. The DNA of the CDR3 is TGTGCCCTTGGGGAATTAAGGGGGACCTTACCCCCTTACACCGATAAACTCATCTTT.

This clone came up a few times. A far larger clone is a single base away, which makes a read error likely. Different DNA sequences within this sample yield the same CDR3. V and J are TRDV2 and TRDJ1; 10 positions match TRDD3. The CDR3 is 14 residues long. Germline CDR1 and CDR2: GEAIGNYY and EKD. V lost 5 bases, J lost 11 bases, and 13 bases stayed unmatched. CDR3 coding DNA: TGTGCCTGTGCCAGTACTGGGGGATCGATCCAGCTCATCTTT. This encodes CACASTGGSIQLIF.

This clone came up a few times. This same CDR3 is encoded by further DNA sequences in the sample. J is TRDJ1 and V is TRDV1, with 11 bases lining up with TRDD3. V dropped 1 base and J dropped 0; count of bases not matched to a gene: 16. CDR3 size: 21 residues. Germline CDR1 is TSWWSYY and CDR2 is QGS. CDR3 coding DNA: TGTGCTCTTGGGGAACGCAATCTAAGGGCTGGGGGATACTTGTACACCGATAAACTCATCTTT. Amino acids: CALGERNLRAGGYLYTDKLIF.

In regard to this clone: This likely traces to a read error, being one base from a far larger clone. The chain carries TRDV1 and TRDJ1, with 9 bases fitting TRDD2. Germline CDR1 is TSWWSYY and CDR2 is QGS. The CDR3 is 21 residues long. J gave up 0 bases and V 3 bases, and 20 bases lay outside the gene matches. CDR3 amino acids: CALGEAAFLRAGERYTDKLIF. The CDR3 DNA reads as TGTGCTCTTGGGGAGGCGGCCTTCCTACGAGCCGGGGAAAGATACACCGATAAACTCATCTTT.

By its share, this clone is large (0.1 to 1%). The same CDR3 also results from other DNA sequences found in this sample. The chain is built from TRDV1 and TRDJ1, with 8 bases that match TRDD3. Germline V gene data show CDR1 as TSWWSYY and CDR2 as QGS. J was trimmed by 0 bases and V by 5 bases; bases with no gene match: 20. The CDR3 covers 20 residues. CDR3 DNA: TGTGCTCTTGGGAAAGGGCGCCTCCGGCTGGGGGACTCGTACACCGATAAACTCATCTTT. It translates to CALGKGRLRLGDSYTDKLIF.

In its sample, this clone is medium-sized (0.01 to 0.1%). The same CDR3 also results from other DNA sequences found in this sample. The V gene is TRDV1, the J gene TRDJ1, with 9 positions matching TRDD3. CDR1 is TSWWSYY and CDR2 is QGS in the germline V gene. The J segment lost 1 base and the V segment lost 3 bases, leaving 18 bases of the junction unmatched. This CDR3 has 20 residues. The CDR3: CALGDLPTRTGGRRTDKLIF. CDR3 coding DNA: TGTGCTCTTGGGGACCTTCCAACTCGTACTGGGGGACGCCGCACCGATAAACTCATCTTT.

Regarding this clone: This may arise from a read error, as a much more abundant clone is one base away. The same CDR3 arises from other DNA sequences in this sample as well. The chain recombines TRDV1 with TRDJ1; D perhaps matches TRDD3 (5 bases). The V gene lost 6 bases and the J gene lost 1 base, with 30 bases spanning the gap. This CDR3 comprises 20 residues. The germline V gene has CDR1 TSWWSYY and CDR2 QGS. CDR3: CALGEALGNRWARFTDKLIF. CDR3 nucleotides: TGTGCTCTTGGAGAGGCCCTAGGTAACCGCTGGGCCCGCTTCACCGATAAACTCATCTTT.

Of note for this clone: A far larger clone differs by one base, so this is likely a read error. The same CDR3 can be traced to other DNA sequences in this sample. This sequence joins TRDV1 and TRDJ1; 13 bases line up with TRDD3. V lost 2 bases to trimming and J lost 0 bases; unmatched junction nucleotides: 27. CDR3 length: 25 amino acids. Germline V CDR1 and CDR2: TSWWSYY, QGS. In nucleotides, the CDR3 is TGTGCTCTTGGGGAATCCGGGCCTTCCCAAAACTGGGGGATACGTAAAGGGCAATACACCGATAAACTCATCTTT. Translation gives CALGESGPSQNWGIRKGQYTDKLIF.

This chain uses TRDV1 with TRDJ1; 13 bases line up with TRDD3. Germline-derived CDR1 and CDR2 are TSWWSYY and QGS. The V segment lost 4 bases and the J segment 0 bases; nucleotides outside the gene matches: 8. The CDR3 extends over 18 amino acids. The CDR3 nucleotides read TGTGCTCTTGGGGGACACTGGGGGATACGCCAGTACACCGATAAACTCATCTTT. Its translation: CALGGHWGIRQYTDKLIF.

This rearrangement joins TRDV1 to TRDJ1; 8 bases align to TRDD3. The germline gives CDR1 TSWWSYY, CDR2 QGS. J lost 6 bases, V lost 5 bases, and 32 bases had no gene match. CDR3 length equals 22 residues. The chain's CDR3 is CALGPSGGLRHFTGGPTNKLIF. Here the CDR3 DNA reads TGTGCTCTTGGGCCAAGCGGCGGCCTTCGCCATTTTACTGGGGGTCCTACCAATAAACTCATCTTT.

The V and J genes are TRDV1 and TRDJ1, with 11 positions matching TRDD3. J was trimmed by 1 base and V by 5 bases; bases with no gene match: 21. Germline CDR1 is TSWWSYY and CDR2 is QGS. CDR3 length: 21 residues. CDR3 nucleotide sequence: TGTGCTCTTGGGAGGCTTCCTTTCCGCCTGGGGGATACAGTGGGCACCGATAAACTCATCTTT. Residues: CALGRLPFRLGDTVGTDKLIF.

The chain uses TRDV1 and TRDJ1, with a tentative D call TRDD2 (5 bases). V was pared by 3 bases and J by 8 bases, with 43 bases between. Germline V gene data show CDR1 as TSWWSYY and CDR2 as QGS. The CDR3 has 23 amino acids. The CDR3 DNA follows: TGTGCTCTTGGGGAGCCTCCTTTTTCCCTACGCGGGGCCAACCCAAACCCGAAAGACAAACTCATCTTT. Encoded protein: CALGEPPFSLRGANPNPKDKLIF.

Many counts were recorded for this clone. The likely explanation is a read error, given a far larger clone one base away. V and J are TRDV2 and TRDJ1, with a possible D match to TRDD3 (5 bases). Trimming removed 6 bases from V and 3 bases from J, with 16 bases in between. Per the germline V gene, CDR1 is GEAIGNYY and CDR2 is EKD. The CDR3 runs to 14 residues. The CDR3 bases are TGTGCCTGTCTGTCCCGGCGGGGGGCCGATAAACTCATCTTT. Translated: CACLSRRGADKLIF.

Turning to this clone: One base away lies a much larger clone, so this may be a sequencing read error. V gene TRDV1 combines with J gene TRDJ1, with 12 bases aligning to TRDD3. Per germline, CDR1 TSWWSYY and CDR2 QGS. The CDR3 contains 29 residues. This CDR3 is CALGKLRFQTGGYKDGLSYRRKYTDKLIF. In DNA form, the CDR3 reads TGTGCTCTTGGGAAACTCCGATTCCAGACTGGGGGATACAAAGACGGACTGAGTTATCGGAGGAAGTACACCGATAAACTCATCTTT.

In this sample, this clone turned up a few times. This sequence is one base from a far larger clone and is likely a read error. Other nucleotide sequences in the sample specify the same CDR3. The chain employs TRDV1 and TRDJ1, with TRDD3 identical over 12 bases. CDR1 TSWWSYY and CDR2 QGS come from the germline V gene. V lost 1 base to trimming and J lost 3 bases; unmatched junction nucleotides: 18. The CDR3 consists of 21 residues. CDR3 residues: CALGEHPRGVFWGIRADKLIF. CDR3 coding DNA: TGTGCTCTTGGGGAACACCCGCGGGGAGTATTCTGGGGGATACGTGCCGATAAACTCATCTTT.

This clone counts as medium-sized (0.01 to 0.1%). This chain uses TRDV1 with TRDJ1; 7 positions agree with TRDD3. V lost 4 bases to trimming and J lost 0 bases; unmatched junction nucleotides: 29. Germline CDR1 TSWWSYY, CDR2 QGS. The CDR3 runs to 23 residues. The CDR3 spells CALGVTPAPRYSSLGQYTDKLIF. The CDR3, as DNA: TGTGCTCTTGGGGTCACTCCTGCCCCGCGGTATAGCTCACTGGGGCAGTACACCGATAAACTCATCTTT.

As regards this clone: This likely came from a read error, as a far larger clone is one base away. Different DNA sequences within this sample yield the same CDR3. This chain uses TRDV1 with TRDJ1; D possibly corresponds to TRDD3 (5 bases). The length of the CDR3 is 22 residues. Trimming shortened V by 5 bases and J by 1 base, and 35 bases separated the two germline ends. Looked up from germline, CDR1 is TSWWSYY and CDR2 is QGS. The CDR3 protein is CALGRGGPPPRPYAVFTDKLIF. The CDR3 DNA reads TGTGCTCTTGGGAGGGGGGGCCCGCCACCCAGACCATACGCGGTGTTCACCGATAAACTCATCTTT.

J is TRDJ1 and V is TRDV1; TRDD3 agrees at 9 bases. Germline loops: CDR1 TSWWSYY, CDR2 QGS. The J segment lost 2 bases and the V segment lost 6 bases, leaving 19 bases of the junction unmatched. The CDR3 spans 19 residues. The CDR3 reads CALGHSRSGDTRGTDKLIF. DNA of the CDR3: TGTGCTCTTGGTCACTCTCGGAGTGGGGATACGCGAGGGACCGATAAACTCATCTTT.

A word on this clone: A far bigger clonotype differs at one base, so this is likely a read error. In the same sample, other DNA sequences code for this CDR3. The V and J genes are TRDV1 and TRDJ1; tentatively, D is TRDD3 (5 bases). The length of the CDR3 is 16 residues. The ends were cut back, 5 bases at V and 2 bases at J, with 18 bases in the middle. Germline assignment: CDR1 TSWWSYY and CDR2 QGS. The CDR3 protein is CALGLRGWRGTDKLIF. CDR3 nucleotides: TGTGCTCTTGGGCTGCGGGGCTGGCGGGGGACCGATAAACTCATCTTT.

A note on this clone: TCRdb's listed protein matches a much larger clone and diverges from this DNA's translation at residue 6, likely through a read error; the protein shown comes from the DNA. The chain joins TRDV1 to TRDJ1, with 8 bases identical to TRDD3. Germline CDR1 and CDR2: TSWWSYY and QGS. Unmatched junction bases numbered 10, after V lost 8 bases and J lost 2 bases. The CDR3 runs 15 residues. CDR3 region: CALQGRGIATDKLIF. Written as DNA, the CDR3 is TGTGCTCTTCAGGGGCGGGGGATAGCGACCGATAAACTCATCTTT.

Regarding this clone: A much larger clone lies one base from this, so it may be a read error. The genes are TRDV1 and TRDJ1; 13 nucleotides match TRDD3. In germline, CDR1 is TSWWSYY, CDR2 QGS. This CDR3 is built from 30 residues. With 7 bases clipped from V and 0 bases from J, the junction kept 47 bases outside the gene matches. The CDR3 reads CALENRGLPTTTGGGNWGIRGGLYTDKLIF. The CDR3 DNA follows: TGTGCTCTTGAGAACCGGGGGCTTCCTACGACGACGGGAGGAGGGAACTGGGGGATACGAGGAGGGTTGTACACCGATAAACTCATCTTT.